The rows below give T cell receptor beta chains drawn from one sample of a study of spatial heterogeneity in lung cancer. TCRdb re-derived calls from the 5' RACE reads in MiXCR, one entry per CDR3 protein. The table lists about 26,000 distinct CDR3 sequences, 9.5% to 15% of them singletons. The sequencing here drew on PBMCs, taken at surgery. The receptors here all came from a female donor with early-stage non-small cell lung cancer. CDR3s include the opening cysteine and the closing phenylalanine or tryptophan. The order of the fields is D gene, V gene, J gene, clone size, CDR3 protein, CDR3 DNA. The D gene is left open where the match is weak. Expanded clones get a size class; other rows say once, few or many, or leave the size out.

TRBD1,TRBV6-2/TRBV6-3,TRBJ2-2,many,CASSTDRAGTGELFF,TGTGCCAGCAGCACGGACAGGGCGGGGACCGGGGAGCTGTTTTTT
TRBD2,TRBV2,TRBJ2-5,few,CASRSGTTAETQYF,TGTGCCAGCAGGTCCGGGACTACGGCAGAGACCCAGTACTTC
.,TRBV7-2,TRBJ2-5,many,CASSLGVGSRDHWSETQYF,TGTGCCAGCAGCTTAGGGGTAGGGTCAAGGGATCATTGGTCAGAGACCCAGTACTTC
.,TRBV4-2,TRBJ2-7,many,CASSQTSGFYEQYF,TGTGCCAGCAGCCAAACATCTGGGTTCTACGAGCAGTACTTC
.,TRBV5-6,TRBJ2-6,.,CASSPPERPLSGANVLTF,TGTGCCAGCAGCCCCCCGGAAAGGCCATTGTCTGGGGCCAACGTCCTGACTTTC
.,TRBV7-8,TRBJ2-5,many,CASSSTSVPIQETQYF,TGTGCCAGCAGCTCAACCTCGGTTCCGATACAAGAGACCCAGTACTTC
.,TRBV27,TRBJ2-2,many,CASRRVGTGELFF,TGTGCCAGCAGAAGGGTAGGCACCGGGGAGCTGTTTTTT
TRBD1,TRBV6-5,TRBJ2-7,many,CASSTSRLWTGSSYEQYF,TGTGCCAGCAGTACCTCTCGGCTTTGGACAGGGAGCTCCTACGAGCAGTACTTC
.,TRBV6-1,TRBJ1-2,many,CASRRTVGYGYTF,TGTGCCAGCAGGAGGACAGTGGGGTATGGCTACACCTTC
TRBD1,TRBV6-1,TRBJ2-5,many,CASSARQGRETQYF,TGTGCCAGCAGTGCGAGACAGGGACGGGAGACCCAGTACTTC
.,TRBV27,TRBJ1-1,many,CASRLWGVAGVTNTEAFF,TGTGCCAGCAGGCTTTGGGGCGTTGCGGGCGTCACGAACACTGAAGCTTTCTTT
.,TRBV18,TRBJ2-3,many,CASSRSTDTQYF,TGTGCCAGCTCACGATCCACAGATACGCAGTATTTT
.,TRBV5-1,TRBJ2-2,.,CASRSSWTTTGELFF,TGCGCCAGCAGATCAAGCTGGACAACTACCGGGGAGCTGTTTTTT
.,TRBV20-1,TRBJ2-1,many,CSASLAGAFPYNEQFF,TGCAGTGCTAGCCTTGCGGGGGCCTTTCCCTACAATGAGCAGTTCTTC
TRBD1,TRBV2,TRBJ2-3,many,CASSSLGQAGADTQYF,TGTGCCAGCAGTTCCCTAGGACAGGCTGGAGCAGATACGCAGTATTTT
.,TRBV7-2,TRBJ2-2,.,CASSPRLAPTGELFF,TGTGCCAGCAGCCCGAGACTGGCCCCCACCGGGGAGCTGTTTTTT
.,TRBV7-9,TRBJ2-1,many,CASSLTSGNSYNEQFF,TGTGCCAGCAGCCTAACGAGCGGTAACTCCTACAATGAGCAGTTCTTC
TRBD1,TRBV4-3,TRBJ2-7,few,CASSPGTGVNEQYF,TGCGCCAGCAGCCCCGGGACAGGGGTCAACGAGCAGTACTTC
.,TRBV5-5,TRBJ1-1,many,CASSFGVGYTEAFF,TGTGCCAGCAGCTTCGGGGTGGGCTACACTGAAGCTTTCTTT
.,TRBV10-3,TRBJ2-5,.,CAIRDGDNQETQYF,TGTGCCATCAGAGATGGGGACAACCAAGAGACCCAGTACTTC
.,TRBV5-6,TRBJ1-2,many,CASSLFGLEGATYGYTF,TGTGCCAGCAGCTTGTTTGGGTTAGAGGGCGCGACATATGGCTACACCTTC
TRBD1,TRBV6-5,TRBJ1-5,.,CASRGQANQPQHF,TGTGCCAGCCGGGGACAGGCCAATCAGCCCCAGCATTTT
.,TRBV6-1,TRBJ2-1,few,CASSELLESPAEQFF,TGTGCCAGCAGTGAACTTCTAGAGAGCCCAGCCGAGCAGTTCTTC
.,TRBV30,TRBJ1-4,many,CAWSTTGNEKLFF,TGTGCCTGGAGTACAACAGGGAATGAAAAACTGTTTTTT
.,TRBV28,TRBJ1-6,few,CASRGSGLVASSYNSPLHF,TGTGCCAGCAGGGGCTCGGGGCTTGTTGCGAGCTCCTATAATTCACCCCTCCACTTT
.,TRBV28,TRBJ1-1,few,CASSLYRENTEAFF,TGTGCCAGCAGTTTATATCGCGAGAACACTGAAGCTTTCTTT
TRBD1,TRBV9,TRBJ1-1,many,CASGTQGAGTEAFF,TGTGCCAGCGGAACACAGGGGGCGGGCACTGAAGCTTTCTTT
.,TRBV7-9,TRBJ1-2,many,CASSLASRETNYGYTF,TGTGCCAGCAGCTTAGCGAGCCGGGAGACTAACTATGGCTACACCTTC
.,TRBV28,TRBJ2-7,few,CASRTNGHTYEQYF,TGTGCCAGCAGAACTAACGGACATACCTACGAGCAGTACTTC
.,TRBV19,TRBJ2-1,.,CASSSGFNEQFF,TGTGCCAGTAGTAGTGGCTTCAATGAGCAGTTCTTC
.,TRBV20-1,TRBJ2-1,.,CSASGYRDNEQFF,TGCAGTGCTAGCGGGTACCGGGACAATGAGCAGTTCTTC
.,TRBV20-1,TRBJ2-5,many,CSARWLGETQYF,TGCAGTGCTAGGTGGCTGGGGGAGACCCAGTACTTC
TRBD2,TRBV30,TRBJ2-7,many,CASLAVEGEQYF,TGTGCCTCCCTAGCGGTTGAAGGGGAGCAGTACTTC
.,TRBV10-3,TRBJ1-4,many,CAISITENEKLFF,TGTGCCATCAGTATAACAGAAAATGAAAAACTGTTTTTT
.,TRBV6-7,TRBJ1-5,many,CASIWGRAANQPQHF,TGTGCCAGCATTTGGGGGCGCGCGGCTAATCAGCCCCAGCATTTT
.,TRBV20-1,TRBJ1-1,many,CSARVPGMNTEAFF,TGCAGTGCTAGAGTTCCGGGGATGAACACTGAAGCTTTCTTT
.,TRBV20-1,TRBJ2-7,many,CSARSYEQYF,TGCAGTGCGCGTTCCTACGAGCAGTACTTC
TRBD2,TRBV5-1,TRBJ2-1,.,CASSFRGSGTPQNEQFF,TGCGCCAGCAGCTTTCGGGGGAGCGGGACCCCCCAGAATGAGCAGTTCTTC
TRBD2,TRBV12-3/TRBV12-4,TRBJ2-1,.,CASSLSGRVNNEQFF,TGTGCCAGCAGTTTGAGCGGGAGGGTGAACAATGAGCAGTTCTTC